The rows below give T cell receptor beta chains drawn from one sample of a study of shared clonotypes between healthy human individuals. Clones were read by immunoSEQ multiplex PCR, and TCRdb kept only the in-frame ones, dropping some. The sample includes about 2.4 million clones, just over 90% seen only once; the top ten take over 0.12%. Sequencing input: naive CD4+ T cells sorted from blood. These TCRs come from a man aged 18 to 30 in good health. Both conserved end residues are part of each CDR3. Each record gives: J gene, V gene, D gene, CDR3 DNA, CDR3 protein. D genes are given only for firm matches.

J: TRBJ1-2; V: TRBV19; D: TRBD1; DNA: TGTGCCACCCGTCGGGACAGGGCTAACTATGGCTACACCTTC; CDR3: CATRRDRANYGYTF
J: TRBJ2-7; V: TRBV5-1; D: -; DNA: TGCGCCAGCAGCTTGCCGGACAACTCCTACGAGCAGTACTTC; CDR3: CASSLPDNSYEQYF
J: TRBJ2-1; V: TRBV5-1; D: -; DNA: TGCGCCAGCAGCTTGGAAGGGACTGTGACATACAATGAGCAGTTCTTC; CDR3: CASSLEGTVTYNEQFF
J: TRBJ2-7; V: TRBV15; D: -; DNA: TGTGCCACCAGCAGAGACCCTTCGGGGAGCTCCTACGAGCAGTACTTC; CDR3: CATSRDPSGSSYEQYF
J: TRBJ1-2; V: TRBV7-2; D: TRBD1; DNA: TGTGCCAGCAGCTTAGTTGGGACAGGGTGGGAACCTAACTATGGCTACACCTTC; CDR3: CASSLVGTGWEPNYGYTF
J: TRBJ1-5; V: TRBV6-1; D: -; DNA: TGTGCCAGCAGTGAAGCGCTTTTTGTTCAGCCCCAGCATTTT; CDR3: CASSEALFVQPQHF
J: TRBJ2-1; V: TRBV14; D: TRBD2; DNA: TGTGCCAGCAGCCAGGGACTAGTCCTCTCCTACAATGAGCAGTTCTTC; CDR3: CASSQGLVLSYNEQFF
J: TRBJ2-1; V: TRBV5-1; D: -; DNA: TGCGCCAGCAGCCTCGGGACGGGCTCCTACAATGAGCAGTTCTTC; CDR3: CASSLGTGSYNEQFF
J: TRBJ1-1; V: TRBV5-1; D: -; DNA: TGCGCCAGCAGCCCAAGGGACATCACTGAAGCTTTCTTT; CDR3: CASSPRDITEAFF
J: TRBJ1-1; V: TRBV19; D: -; DNA: TGTGCCAGTAGTATAAGTCTCGGGGGGACTGAAGCTTTCTTT; CDR3: CASSISLGGTEAFF
J: TRBJ2-3; V: TRBV7-9; D: -; DNA: TGTGCCAGCAGCTTAGCAAGGGGCATCCCGAGCACAGATACGCAGTATTTT; CDR3: CASSLARGIPSTDTQYF
J: TRBJ2-2; V: TRBV29-1; D: -; DNA: TGCAGCGTAGACGGACAGAACACCGGGGAGCTGTTTTTT; CDR3: CSVDGQNTGELFF
J: TRBJ2-7; V: TRBV19; D: TRBD2; DNA: TGTGCCAGTAGTCCGGCCGGGGGGTCTTCCTACGAGCAGTACTTC; CDR3: CASSPAGGSSYEQYF